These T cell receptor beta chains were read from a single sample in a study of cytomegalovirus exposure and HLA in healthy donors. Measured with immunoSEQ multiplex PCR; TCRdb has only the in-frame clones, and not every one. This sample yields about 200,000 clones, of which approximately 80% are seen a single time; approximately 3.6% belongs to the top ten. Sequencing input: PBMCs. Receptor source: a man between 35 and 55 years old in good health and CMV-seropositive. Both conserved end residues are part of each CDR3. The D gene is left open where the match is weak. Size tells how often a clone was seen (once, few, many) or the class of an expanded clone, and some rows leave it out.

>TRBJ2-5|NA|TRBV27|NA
TGTGCCAGCAGTTTAGTGGGGCTGTTCGAAACCCAGTACTTC
CASSLVGLFETQYF
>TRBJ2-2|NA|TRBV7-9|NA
TGTGCCAGCAGCTTAGAGGCTAGCAACACCGGGGAGCTGTTTTTT
CASSLEASNTGELFF
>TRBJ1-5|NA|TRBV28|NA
TGTGCCAGCAACCCCTCGTCCGGTAGCAATCAGCCCCAGCATTTT
CASNPSSGSNQPQHF
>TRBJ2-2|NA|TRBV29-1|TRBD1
TGCAGCGTTAAGACAGGGGGCTCGAACACCGGGGAGCTGTTTTTT
CSVKTGGSNTGELFF
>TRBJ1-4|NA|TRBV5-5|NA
TGTGCCAGCAGCTTGGTCGCGGGTGAAAAACTGTTTTTT
CASSLVAGEKLFF
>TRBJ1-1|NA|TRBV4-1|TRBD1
TGCGCCAGCAGCCCCGGACAGGGGGCGGCCCAACTCGAAGCTTTCTTT
CASSPGQGAAQLEAFF
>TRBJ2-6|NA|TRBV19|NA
TGTGCCAGTACCCAACGAGGCTCTGGGGCCAACGTCCTGACTTTC
CASTQRGSGANVLTF
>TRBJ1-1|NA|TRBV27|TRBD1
TGTGCCAGCAGCCCCGGGACAGGGGCCTTTGAAGCTTTCTTT
CASSPGTGAFEAFF
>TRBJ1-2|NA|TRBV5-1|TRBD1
TGCGCCAGCAGCGCCGGACAGGGGTATGGCTACACCTTC
CASSAGQGYGYTF
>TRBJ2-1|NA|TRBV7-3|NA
TGTGCCAGCAGCCCGTATGCGGGCTCCTACAATGAGCAGTTCTTC
CASSPYAGSYNEQFF
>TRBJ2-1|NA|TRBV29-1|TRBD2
TGCAGCGTTGCCTCGACTAGCGGGATAGGCAATGAGCAGTTCTTC
CSVASTSGIGNEQFF
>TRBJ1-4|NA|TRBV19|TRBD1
TGTGCCAGTAGTCGACAGGGGTTAGGTGAAAAACTGTTTTTT
CASSRQGLGEKLFF
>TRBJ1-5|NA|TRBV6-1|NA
TGTGCCAGCAGTGAAGCGAGGCTAGGTAGCAATCAGCCCCAGCATTTT
CASSEARLGSNQPQHF
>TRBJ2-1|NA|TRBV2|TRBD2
TGTGCCAGCAGTGAAGGTCTAGCGGGAGGGCATGAGCAGTTCTTC
CASSEGLAGGHEQFF
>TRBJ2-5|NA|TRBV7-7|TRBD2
TGTGCCAGCAGCCCCCTGACTAGCGGGATAGAGACCCAGTACTTC
CASSPLTSGIETQYF
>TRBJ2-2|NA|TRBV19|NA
TGTGCCAGTAGTAAAAGGGGCACCGGGGAGCTGTTTTTT
CASSKRGTGELFF
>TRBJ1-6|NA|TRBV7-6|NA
TGTGCCAGCAGCACGGGGGGCTCCTATAATTCACCCCTCCACTTT
CASSTGGSYNSPLHF
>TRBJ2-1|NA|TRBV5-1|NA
TGCGCCAGCAGCGTCACAGGGTTCACCTACAATGAGCAGTTCTTC
CASSVTGFTYNEQFF
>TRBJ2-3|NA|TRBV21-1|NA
TGTGCCAGCAGCACCTGGGGACAGGACACAGATACGCAGTATTTT
CASSTWGQDTDTQYF
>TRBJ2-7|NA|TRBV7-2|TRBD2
TGTGCCAGCAGCTTAGGAGGTAGCGGGGGGGCCTACGAGCAGTACTTC
CASSLGGSGGAYEQYF
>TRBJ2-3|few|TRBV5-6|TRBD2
TGTGCCAGCAGCCGCCCGACTAGCGGGGTCCGCACAGATACGCAGTATTTT
CASSRPTSGVRTDTQYF
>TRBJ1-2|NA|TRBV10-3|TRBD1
TGTGCCATCAGTGAGTCGATGTTACAGGGGATCTATGGCTACACCTTC
CAISESMLQGIYGYTF
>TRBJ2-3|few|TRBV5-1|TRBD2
TGCGCCAGCAGCTTAGGGACTAGCGGGAGTACAGATACGCAGTATTTT
CASSLGTSGSTDTQYF
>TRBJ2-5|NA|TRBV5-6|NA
TGTGCCAGCAGCAAATACCGGGACTTCAAAGAGACCCAGTACTTC
CASSKYRDFKETQYF
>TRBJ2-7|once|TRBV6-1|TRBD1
TGTGCCAGCCGGGTAGGGGGCGTCCGGGACGAGCAGTACTTC
CASRVGGVRDEQYF
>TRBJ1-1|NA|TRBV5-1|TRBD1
TGCGCCACGACCAGAGGACAGGGGGCGAACACTGAAGCTTTCTTT
CATTRGQGANTEAFF
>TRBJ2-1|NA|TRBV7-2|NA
TGTGCCAGCAGGGCACCGGGTTTCCGGGGGAATGAGCAGTTCTTC
CASRAPGFRGNEQFF
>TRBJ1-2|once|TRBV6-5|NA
TGTGCCAGCAGCTCCTATGTTAGAAATGGCTACACCTTC
CASSSYVRNGYTF
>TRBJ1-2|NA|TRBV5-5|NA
TGCGCCAGCAGCCAAGATAGAAGACAGGCCCTGATCTTC
CASSQDRRQALIF
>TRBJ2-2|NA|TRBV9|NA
TGTGCCAGCAGCGTAGACGGGGGAACCGGGGAGCTGTTTTTT
CASSVDGGTGELFF
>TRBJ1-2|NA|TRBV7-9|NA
TGTGCCAGCAGCTTAGCGACGGGTAACTATGGCTACACCTTC
CASSLATGNYGYTF
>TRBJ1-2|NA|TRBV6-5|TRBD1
TGTGCCAGCAGCCCTGCAGGGGGCGGGGGTGGCTACACCTTC
CASSPAGGGGGYTF
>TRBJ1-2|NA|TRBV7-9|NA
TGTTCCAGCAGCCCTAACGACTATGGCTACACCTTC
CSSSPNDYGYTF
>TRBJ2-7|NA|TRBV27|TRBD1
TGTGCCAGCAGCCCACTGACCCGGGACAGACCCTACGAGCAGTACTTC
CASSPLTRDRPYEQYF
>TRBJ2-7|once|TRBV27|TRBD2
TGTGCCAGCAGTTCCCACAAACCCGGGACTAGCTGGGGGAAGGGCTACGAGCAGTACTTC
CASSSHKPGTSWGKGYEQYF
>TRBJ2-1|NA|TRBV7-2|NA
TGTGCCAGCAGCTTATACTTCCAGCGGAGCTACAATGAGCAGTTCTTC
CASSLYFQRSYNEQFF
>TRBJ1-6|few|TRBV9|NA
TGTGCCAGCAGCGTCGGTGACTCCTATAATTCACCCCTCCACTTT
CASSVGDSYNSPLHF
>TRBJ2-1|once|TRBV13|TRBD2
TGTGCCAGCAGCATCCTTTTTCCGGGACTAGCGGGACCGAGCTCCTACAATGAGCAGTTCTTC
CASSILFPGLAGPSSYNEQFF
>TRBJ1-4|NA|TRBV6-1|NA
TGTGCCAGCAGAAAGGACAGCGCAACTAATGAAAAACTGTTTTTT
CASRKDSATNEKLFF
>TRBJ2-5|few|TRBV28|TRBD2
TGTGCCAGCAGTTTAGCGGGAGAGGCCAAGACCCAGTACTTC
CASSLAGEAKTQYF
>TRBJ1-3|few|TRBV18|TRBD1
TGTGCCAGCTCACCCGCAACAGGGGACCCAGGAAACACCATATATTTT
CASSPATGDPGNTIYF
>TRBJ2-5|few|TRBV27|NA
TGTGCCAGCAGACCAAACAGGGCCCCAGGGACCCAGTACTTC
CASRPNRAPGTQYF
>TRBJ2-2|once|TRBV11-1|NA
TGTGCCAGCAGGCCACCGGGTCCCGGGGAGCTGTTTTTT
CASRPPGPGELFF
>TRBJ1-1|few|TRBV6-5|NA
TGTGCCAGCAGTTACGAGGGGGAAACTGAAGCTTTCTTT
CASSYEGETEAFF
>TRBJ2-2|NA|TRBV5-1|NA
TGCGCCAGCAGCTTTGCCGGGTCGAACACCGGGGAGCTGTTTTTT
CASSFAGSNTGELFF
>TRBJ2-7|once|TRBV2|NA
TGTGCCAGCAGTGAACCGGGTCGTTACGAGCAGTACTTC
CASSEPGRYEQYF
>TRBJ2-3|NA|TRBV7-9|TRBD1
TGTGCCAGCAGCCCGGGACAGATCGAGCCGGCCGGCGATACGCAGTATTTT
CASSPGQIEPAGDTQYF
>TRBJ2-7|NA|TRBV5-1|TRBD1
TGCGCCAGCAGCTTGCCCGATCCACAGGGGGCAAACGAGCAGTACTTC
CASSLPDPQGANEQYF